The next 10 T cell receptor beta chains were all read from a single sample in a study of blood T cell repertoires in COVID-19. The method was immunoSEQ multiplex PCR; TCRdb's version includes in-frame clones alone and lacks a portion of them. The data contain 210,000 or so clones, 85% to 90% of them singletons. The sample taken for sequencing was peripheral blood. The receptors derive from a man over 45 with acute or convalescent COVID-19.

The chain combines TRBV14 with TRBJ1-4; D possibly corresponds to TRBD1 (5 bases). V was trimmed by 4 bases and J by 0 bases, leaving 12 bases between them. CDR3 length: 16 amino acids. Germline assignment: CDR1 SGHDN and CDR2 FVKESK. CDR3 in amino acids: CASSLRDFATNEKLFF. The CDR3 bases are TGTGCCAGCAGCCTCAGGGACTTCGCAACTAATGAAAAACTGTTTTTT.

The V and J genes are TRBV30 and TRBJ2-1; TRBD2 is a possible D gene (6 bases). Between the trimmed V and J ends, which lost 2 bases and 1 base, there was a span of 9 bases. The CDR3 runs 14 residues. Germline V lookup: CDR1 GTSNPN, CDR2 SVGIG (reference sequence). CDR3 sequence: CAWSIGTSYNEQFF. In DNA, the CDR3 is TGTGCCTGGAGTATTGGGACTTCCTACAATGAGCAGTTCTTC.

The rearrangement links TRBV2 to TRBJ1-2; TRBD1 matches at 7 bases. Germline V gene data show CDR1 as SNHLY and CDR2 as FYNNEI. The CDR3 is 14 residues long. V shed 11 bases, J shed 5 bases, and the junction held 14 bases outside the gene matches. CDR3: CAGTQTGSEYGYTF. The CDR3 nucleotides read TGTGCCGGGACTCAGACAGGGAGCGAGTATGGCTACACCTTC. Looking up the rest from reference TRBV2 and TRBJ1-2 gives the full variable domain: EPEVTQTPSHQVTQMGQEVILRCVPISNHLYFYWYRQILGQKVEFLVSFYNNEISEKSEIFDDQFSVERPDGSNFTLKIRSTKLEDSAMYFCAGTQTGSEYGYTFGSGTRLTVV.

The rearrangement uses TRBV18 and TRBJ2-2; D is possibly TRBD2 (5 bases). The CDR3 runs 15 residues. V lost 1 base to trimming and J lost 7 bases, with 13 bases between them. Germline V gene data show CDR1 as KGHSH and CDR2 as LQKENI. CDR3 residues: CASSPRQLGLGELFF. CDR3 in DNA: TGTGCCAGCTCACCACGTCAACTAGGCCTCGGGGAGCTGTTTTTT.

The gene calls are TRBV7-2 and TRBJ2-5; TRBD2 agrees at 9 bases. The V segment lost 2 bases and the J segment 7 bases; nucleotides outside the gene matches: 11. The CDR3 loop spans 16 amino acids. The germline V gene encodes CDR1 SGHTA and CDR2 FQGNSA. The CDR3, as DNA: TGTGCCAGCAGCTTATCGGGATCGCGGGAGGGAGGGACCCAGTACTTC. This encodes CASSLSGSREGGTQYF.

The chain recombines TRBV28 with TRBJ2-2; tentative D call: TRBD2 (6 bases). The CDR3 spans 12 residues. CDR1 MDHEN and CDR2 SYDVKM come from the germline V gene. V lost 10 bases and J lost 2, with 8 bases in between. The CDR3: CATGVNTGELFF. The CDR3 bases are TGTGCCACGGGGGTTAACACCGGGGAGCTGTTTTTT.

The CDR3 DNA reads as TGTGCCAGTAGGAGAACAGCTAACTATGGCTACACCTTC. Its translation is CASRRTANYGYTF. The chain carries TRBV19 and TRBJ1-2; D not certain. The CDR3 consists of 13 residues. From germline, CDR1 is LNHDA and CDR2 SQIVND (reference sequence). Deletions cut 6 bases from V and 0 bases from J, with 8 bases between.

This chain links TRBV6-5 with TRBJ2-7; TRBD2 matches 8 bases. The V segment lost 7 bases and the J segment 4 bases; nucleotides outside the gene matches: 9. The CDR3 totals 14 residues. Germline V CDR1 and CDR2: MNHEY, SVGAGI. The CDR3 nucleotides read TGTGCCAGCACCCGGGAGGGCCCGTCATACGAGCAGTACTTC. It translates to CASTREGPSYEQYF.

The gene calls are TRBV28 and TRBJ2-2, with 12 bases identical to TRBD2. CDR1 and CDR2 from the germline V gene are MDHEN and SYDVKM. CDR3 size: 14 residues. The junction had 1 base not matched to a gene; V was cut back by 6 bases and J by 5 bases. The CDR3 loop is CASRTSGRTGELFF. CDR3 bases: TGTGCCAGCAGGACTAGCGGGAGAACCGGGGAGCTGTTTTTT.

This clone turned up a few times. Distinct nucleotide sequences in the sample also encode this CDR3. The chain uses TRBV18 and TRBJ1-1, with D unresolved. V lost 6 bases and J 4 bases, leaving 15 bases between the germline ends. The CDR3 runs 14 residues. Germline values: CDR1 KGHSH, CDR2 LQKENI. The CDR3 bases are TGTGCCAGCTCCCCGGGAGGTAGCGGCACTGAAGCTTTCTTT. This sequence encodes CASSPGGSGTEAFF.